Listed here are 25 T cell receptor beta chains from one sample, sequenced in a study of early T cells in non-severe SARS-CoV-2 infection. TCRdb called the 5' RACE reads again in MiXCR, with one record for every CDR3 protein. The sample gives some 37,000 distinct CDR3 sequences, approximately 9.1% of which show up once; 12% is in the top ten. The sample consisted of whole blood. These TCRs come from an adult who was a healthcare worker with PCR-confirmed SARS-CoV-2 infection or an uninfected control (not recorded which).

This clonotype showed up just a few times. This chain uses TRBV11-2 with TRBJ2-1, with D maybe TRBD2 (5 bases). The V end was cut by 1 base, the J end by 0 bases, with 16 bases between. The CDR3 runs to 18 residues. The germline V gene has CDR1 SGHAT and CDR2 FQNNGV. The CDR3 nucleotides read TGTGCCAGCAGCTTAGGTCAGAAAACAACTAGCTCCTACAATGAGCAGTTCTTC. Its protein is CASSLGQKTTSSYNEQFF. Full variable domain (remainder filled in from reference TRBV11-2 and TRBJ2-1): EAGVAQSPRYKIIEKRQSVAFWCNPISGHATLYWYQQILGQGPKLLIQFQNNGVVDDSQLPKDRFSAERLKGVDSTLKIQPAKLEDSAVYLCASSLGQKTTSSYNEQFFGPGTRLTVL.

This clonotype was counted ten times or more. The chain employs TRBV20-1 and TRBJ2-2; 8 nucleotides match TRBD1. J lost 7 bases, V lost 2 bases, and 6 bases had no gene match. Germline lookup yields CDR1 DFQATT and CDR2 SNEGSKA (reference sequence). This CDR3 contains 14 residues. In nucleotides, the CDR3 is TGCAGTGCTAGAACTTCGACAGGGGTCGGGGAGCTGTTTTTT. This translates into CSARTSTGVGELFF.

This clonotype has a count of ten or more. This chain joins TRBV19 and TRBJ2-1, with 8 positions matching TRBD2. Germline CDR1 and CDR2: LNHDA and SQIVND (reference sequence). This CDR3 has 17 residues. V lost 4 bases and J lost 0; bases outside the gene matches: 8. The CDR3: CASSNARTSRSYNEQFF. The CDR3 nucleotides read TGTGCCAGTAGTAACGCCCGGACTAGCCGCTCCTACAATGAGCAGTTCTTC.

This clonotype has ten or more counts. CDR3 sequence reads: CASSISTPPGGGTDTQYF. As DNA, the CDR3 is TGTGCCAGTAGTATCTCTACCCCGCCAGGGGGAGGCACAGATACGCAGTATTTT. The chain has TRBV19 and TRBJ2-3, with 7 nucleotides matching TRBD1. Germline CDR1 LNHDA, CDR2 SQIVND (reference sequence). The length of the CDR3 is 18 residues. Unmatched junction bases numbered 13, after V lost 3 bases and J lost 1 base. Full variable domain (rest looked up from reference TRBV19 and TRBJ2-3): DGGITQSPKYLFRKEGQNVTLSCEQNLNHDAMYWYRQDPGQGLRLIYYSQIVNDFQKGDIAEGYSVSREKKESFPLTVTSAQKNPTAFYLCASSISTPPGGGTDTQYFGPGTRLTVL.

The chain links TRBV3-1 to TRBJ2-7, with D maybe TRBD2 (6 bases). The V gene lost 4 bases and the J gene lost 6 bases, with 10 bases spanning the gap. The CDR3 totals 12 residues. CDR1 is LGHDT, CDR2 YNNKEL, per germline (reference sequence). CDR3: CASSRGTREQYF. The CDR3 nucleotides read TGTGCCAGCAGCCGCGGGACTCGCGAGCAGTACTTC.

The chain has TRBV12-3 or TRBV12-4 and TRBJ1-1, with 7 bases matching TRBD1. The CDR3 covers 14 residues. V was clipped by 0 bases and J by 3 bases; unmatched bases: 1. CDR3 sequence reads: CASSLAGGYTEAFF. CDR3 nucleotide sequence: TGTGCCAGCAGTTTAGCAGGGGGCTACACTGAAGCTTTCTTT.

Many counts were recorded for this clonotype. The V call is TRBV2, the J call TRBJ1-5; TRBD1 is a possible D gene (5 bases). This CDR3 spans 15 amino acids. Germline V CDR1 and CDR2: SNHLY, FYNNEI. Between the trimmed V and J ends, which lost 0 bases and 4 bases, there was a span of 10 bases. The CDR3 DNA reads as TGTGCCAGCAGTGAAGCCAGGACACCAAATCAGCCCCAGCATTTT. It encodes CASSEARTPNQPQHF.

This clonotype occurred many times. The V and J genes are TRBV20-1 and TRBJ2-5, with TRBD2 identical over 7 bases. The CDR3 sequence is 13 residues long. Germline CDR1 DFQATT, CDR2 SNEGSKA (reference sequence). With 8 bases clipped from V and 5 bases from J, the junction kept 11 bases outside the gene matches. The CDR3 nucleotides read TGCAGTACCCCCCCGGGCGGGGGTGAGACCCAGTACTTC. Its translation is CSTPPGGGETQYF.

There are many counts of this clonotype. The chain is built from TRBV19 and TRBJ1-4; D gene ambiguous. This CDR3 is built from 14 residues. V dropped 9 bases and J dropped 7 bases, with 18 bases sitting between them. Germline assignment: CDR1 LNHDA and CDR2 SQIVND (reference sequence). CDR3 sequence (DNA): TGTGCCAGCAACCCGGCCGGTGGTGTTGAAAAACTGTTTTTT. Translating it yields CASNPAGGVEKLFF.

This clonotype occurred many times. The V gene is TRBV6-5, the J gene TRBJ1-1; 10 bases agree with TRBD1. Germline-derived CDR1 and CDR2 are MNHEY and SVGAGI. V shed 2 bases and J 11 bases; nucleotides not matched to a gene: 2. The CDR3 runs 12 residues. DNA for the CDR3: TGTGCCAGCAGTTACGGGGGACAGGGGGCTTTCTTT. Translation gives CASSYGGQGAFF.

This clonotype appeared a few times. The J gene is TRBJ2-7, the V gene TRBV29-1; 9 nucleotides align to TRBD2. With V trimmed by 5 bases and J by 5 bases, 4 bases remained unmatched. The CDR3 consists of 12 residues. From germline, CDR1 is SQVTM and CDR2 ANQGSEA. CDR3 bases: TGCAGCGTTAGCGGGGGGCTTGACGAGCAGTACTTC. Protein sequence: CSVSGGLDEQYF.

This clonotype was detected only a few times. Germline is not matched at one junction end, which may reflect a read error. The chain links TRBV29-1 to TRBJ1-1; D call uncertain. The germline V gene has CDR1 SQVTM and CDR2 ANQGSEA. The CDR3 extends over 12 amino acids. The CDR3 region has the DNA TGCAGCGTTGCGGGGAAGAACATTGAAGCTTTCTTT. Translated: CSVAGKNIEAFF.

There are many counts of this clonotype. The chain recombines TRBV4-2 with TRBJ2-1, with TRBD2 identical over 8 bases. The CDR3 loop spans 17 amino acids. CDR1 and CDR2 from the germline V gene are LGHNA and YNFKEQ. The V gene end was trimmed by 1 base and the J gene end by 4 bases; junction bases not matched to a gene: 9. CDR3 residues: CASSQGSERGPYNEQFF. The DNA for the CDR3 is TGTGCCAGCAGCCAAGGGTCGGAGCGGGGGCCGTACAATGAGCAGTTCTTC.

This clonotype was recorded many times. The chain recombines TRBV5-4 with TRBJ1-2; D uncertain. This CDR3 region has 14 residues. The V and J ends lost 0 bases and 8 bases respectively, with 14 bases between them. Germline V lookup: CDR1 SGHNT, CDR2 YYREEE (reference sequence). In nucleotides, the CDR3 is TGTGCCAGCAGCTTGGTTTCGACCTATGGGGGCTACACCTTC. Encoded protein: CASSLVSTYGGYTF.

V is TRBV4-3 and J is TRBJ2-5; the D gene is possibly TRBD2 (6 bases). This CDR3 is built from 15 residues. Germline loops: CDR1 LGHNA, CDR2 YSLEER. V dropped 4 bases and J dropped 4 bases, with 16 bases sitting between them. As DNA, the CDR3 is TGCGCCAGCAGCCGGGGACTCGTTACAGGAGAGACCCAGTACTTC. Translated, it gives CASSRGLVTGETQYF.

This chain uses TRBV6-2 or TRBV6-3 with TRBJ2-3, with 11 bases that match TRBD2. In germline, CDR1 is MNHEY, CDR2 SVGEGT. Trimming at V came to 6 bases and at J to 3 bases, leaving 5 bases not matched to a gene. The CDR3 consists of 15 residues. This CDR3 is CASSLRTSGTDTQYF. As DNA, the CDR3 is TGTGCCAGCAGCCTCCGGACTAGCGGGACAGATACGCAGTATTTT.

At least ten counts were recorded for this clonotype. The chain has TRBV20-1 and TRBJ2-5; TRBD2 matches 8 bases. J was trimmed by 5 bases and V by 4 bases; bases with no gene match: 12. The CDR3 loop spans 15 amino acids. The germline gives CDR1 DFQATT, CDR2 SNEGSKA (reference sequence). CDR3 nucleotides: TGCAGTGCTATGACGCCGCGGGGGGCCCGGGAGACCCAGTACTTC. Protein product: CSAMTPRGARETQYF.

This clonotype has a count of ten or more. The CDR3 reads CASSNSGTGLISGNTIYF. The DNA of the CDR3 is TGTGCCAGCAGCAACTCCGGGACAGGGCTTATTTCTGGAAACACCATATATTTT. This chain links TRBV5-4 with TRBJ1-3, with TRBD1 matching over 9 bases. Germline CDR1 is SGHNT and CDR2 is YYREEE (reference sequence). This CDR3 comprises 18 residues. V dropped 4 bases and J dropped 1; count of bases not matched to a gene: 12.

This clonotype has ten or more counts. The CDR3 DNA reads TGTGCCAGCAGCTTAGGGGGACAGGAGAAAAACATTCAGTACTTC. It translates to CASSLGGQEKNIQYF. This sequence joins TRBV7-8 and TRBJ2-4; TRBD1 agrees at 8 bases. V lost 1 base and J lost 4; bases outside the gene matches: 3. This CDR3 has 15 amino acids. Germline CDR1 and CDR2: SGHVS and FQNEAQ.

This clonotype came up many times. The chain employs TRBV12-3 or TRBV12-4 and TRBJ1-2; a possible D gene is TRBD1 (6 bases). V gave up 7 bases and J gave up 4 bases, with 10 bases separating them. This CDR3 spans 12 amino acids. In DNA, the CDR3 is TGTGCCAGCACAGAGGACAGCTATGGCTACACCTTC. Its protein product is CASTEDSYGYTF.

This clonotype was recorded at least ten times. The CDR3 region is CSVDPTYGRGTEAFF. CDR3 sequence (DNA): TGCAGCGTTGATCCCACCTACGGCCGCGGCACTGAAGCTTTCTTT. This chain joins TRBV29-1 and TRBJ1-1, with D uncertain. The CDR3 covers 15 residues. The ends were cut back, 3 bases at V and 4 bases at J, with 18 bases in the middle. Germline V gene sequence: CDR1 SQVTM, CDR2 ANQGSEA.

Ten or more counts support this clonotype. This chain joins TRBV29-1 and TRBJ2-3; TRBD1 agrees at 8 bases. V shed 0 bases, J shed 2 bases, and the junction held 10 bases outside the gene matches. The CDR3 is made up of 17 amino acids. Germline V CDR1 and CDR2: SQVTM, ANQGSEA. In DNA, the CDR3 is TGCAGCGTTGAAGATCGCCAGGGGGCCGTATACACAGATACGCAGTATTTT. This sequence encodes CSVEDRQGAVYTDTQYF.

Many counts were recorded for this clonotype. Here the CDR3 DNA reads TGTGCCAGCAGCGTAGCTGGCCAAGAGACCCAGTACTTC. Translation gives CASSVAGQETQYF. J is TRBJ2-5 and V is TRBV9, with no clear D. Germline V gives CDR1 SGDLS, CDR2 YYNGEE. V lost 0 bases and J 1 base, leaving 4 bases between the germline ends. The CDR3 is made up of 13 amino acids. Complete variable domain (other parts from reference TRBV9 and TRBJ2-5): DSGVTQTPKHLITATGQRVTLRCSPRSGDLSVYWYQQSLDQGLQFLIQYYNGEERAKGNILERFSAQQFPDLHSELNLSSLELGDSALYFCASSVAGQETQYFGPGTRLLVL.

This sequence joins TRBV20-1 and TRBJ2-1; 15 nucleotides match TRBD2. J was trimmed by 0 bases and V by 3 bases; bases with no gene match: 9. This CDR3 comprises 19 residues. The germline V gene has CDR1 DFQATT and CDR2 SNEGSKA (reference sequence). CDR3 region: CSARAPGLAGGPSYNEQFF. The CDR3, as DNA: TGCAGTGCTAGGGCCCCGGGACTAGCGGGGGGCCCCTCCTACAATGAGCAGTTCTTC.

This clonotype occurred many times. The chain carries TRBV5-4 and TRBJ2-3; no firm D call. The V end lost 3 bases, the J end lost 2 bases, and 10 bases lay between the germline ends. The CDR3 is 14 amino acids. Germline V gives CDR1 SGHNT, CDR2 YYREEE (reference sequence). The CDR3 bases are TGTGCCAGCAGCTCCTCAGCCGACACAGATACGCAGTATTTT. Translating it yields CASSSSADTDTQYF.